The 6 T cell receptor beta chains below all came from one sample that was sequenced in a study of T cells in localized non-small cell lung cancer. TCRdb's table, derived via immunoSEQ multiplex PCR, lists solely in-frame clones and lacks some. The profile covers about 1,800 clones, with roughly 38% appearing a single time and more than 8% taken by the ten largest. This material consisted of lung tumor tissue, taken before any cancer treatment. Source of these receptors: an older female donor with stage I lung adenocarcinoma.

Within the sample, this clone is medium-sized. The chain joins TRBV6-8 to TRBJ1-2; D gene uncertain. The CDR3 consists of 13 residues. CDR1 is MNHGY, CDR2 SAAAGT, per germline. V was trimmed by 2 bases and J by 2 bases, leaving 6 bases between them. CDR3 DNA sequence: TGTGCCAGCAGTTACAACCAGAACTATGGCTACACCTTC. Amino acids: CASSYNQNYGYTF.

This clone turned up a few times. The chain carries TRBV19 and TRBJ2-5, with a possible D match to TRBD1 (6 bases). The CDR3 covers 16 residues. V was pared by 4 bases and J by 2 bases, with 17 bases between. The germline V gene has CDR1 LNHDA and CDR2 SQIVND (reference sequence). CDR3 sequence: CASSNVPAGAQETQYF. Written as DNA, the CDR3 is TGTGCCAGTAGTAATGTTCCGGCAGGGGCACAAGAGACCCAGTACTTC.

Only a few counts were recorded for this clone. The chain carries TRBV19 and TRBJ2-5, with 7 bases matching TRBD2. This CDR3 region has 16 residues. With V trimmed by 7 bases and J by 5 bases, 16 bases remained unmatched. Germline V gene sequence: CDR1 LNHDA, CDR2 SQIVND (reference sequence). CDR3 residues: CASTPTGGPTGETQYF. The CDR3 DNA sequence: TGTGCCAGTACCCCTACGGGGGGACCCACGGGGGAGACCCAGTACTTC.

The V and J genes are TRBV10-2 and TRBJ2-3; TRBD2 matches 13 bases. The CDR3 is 17 residues long. V lost 3 bases, J lost 3 bases, and 6 bases stayed unmatched. CDR1 and CDR2 from the germline V gene are WSHSY and SAAADI. DNA of the CDR3: TGCGCCAGCAGTGATCGCGGACTAGCGGGGGCAACAGATACGCAGTATTTT. Residues: CASSDRGLAGATDTQYF.

J is TRBJ2-7 and V is TRBV28; D is perhaps TRBD2 (7 bases). The CDR3 contains 16 residues. Germline assignment: CDR1 MDHEN and CDR2 SYDVKM. V was cut by 1 base and J by 6 bases, with 19 bases left in between. This CDR3 reads CASSLYGDRRGGEQYV. DNA for the CDR3: TGTGCCAGCAGTTTATACGGGGACCGAAGGGGGGGCGAGCAGTACGTC.

The chain is built from TRBV14 and TRBJ1-3, with D possibly matching TRBD1 (6 bases). CDR1 is SGHDN, CDR2 FVKESK, per germline. Trimming took 6 bases from V and 4 from J, leaving 19 bases between them. CDR3 size: 16 residues. The CDR3 region has the DNA TGTGCCAGCAGGCATCGGGGGGCCCTTGGCGGAAACACCATATATTTT. Translated: CASRHRGALGGNTIYF.